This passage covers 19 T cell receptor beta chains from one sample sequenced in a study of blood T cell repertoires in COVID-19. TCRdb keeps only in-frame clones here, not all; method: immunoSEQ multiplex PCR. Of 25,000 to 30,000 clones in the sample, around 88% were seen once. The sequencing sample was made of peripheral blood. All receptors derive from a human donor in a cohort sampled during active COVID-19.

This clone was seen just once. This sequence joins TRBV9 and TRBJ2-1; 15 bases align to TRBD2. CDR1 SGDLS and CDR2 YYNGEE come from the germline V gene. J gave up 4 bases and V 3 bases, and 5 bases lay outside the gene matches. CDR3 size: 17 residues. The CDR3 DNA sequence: TGTGCCAGCAGCGGGGGACTAGCGGGAGGACAATACAATGAGCAGTTCTTC. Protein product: CASSGGLAGGQYNEQFF. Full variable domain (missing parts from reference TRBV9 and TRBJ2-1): DSGVTQTPKHLITATGQRVTLRCSPRSGDLSVYWYQQSLDQGLQFLIQYYNGEERAKGNILERFSAQQFPDLHSELNLSSLELGDSALYFCASSGGLAGGQYNEQFFGPGTRLTVL.

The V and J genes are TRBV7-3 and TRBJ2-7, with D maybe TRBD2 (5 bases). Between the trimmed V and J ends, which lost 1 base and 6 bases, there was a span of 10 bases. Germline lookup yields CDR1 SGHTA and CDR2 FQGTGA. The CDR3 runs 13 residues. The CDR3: CASSLNPRGEQYF. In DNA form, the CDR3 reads TGTGCCAGCAGCTTAAACCCACGGGGCGAGCAGTACTTC.

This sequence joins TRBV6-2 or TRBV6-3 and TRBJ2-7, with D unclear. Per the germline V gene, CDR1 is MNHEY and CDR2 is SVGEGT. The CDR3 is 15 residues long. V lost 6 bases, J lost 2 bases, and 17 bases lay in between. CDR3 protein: CASSPIEVSAYEQYF. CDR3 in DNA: TGTGCCAGCAGCCCCATCGAGGTCAGCGCCTACGAGCAGTACTTC.

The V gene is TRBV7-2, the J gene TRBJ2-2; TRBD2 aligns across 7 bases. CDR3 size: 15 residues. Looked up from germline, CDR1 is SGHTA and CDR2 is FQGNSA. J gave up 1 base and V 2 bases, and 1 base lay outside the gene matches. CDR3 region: CASSLSSGNTGELFF. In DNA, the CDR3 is TGTGCCAGCAGCTTATCTAGCGGGAACACCGGGGAGCTGTTTTTT.

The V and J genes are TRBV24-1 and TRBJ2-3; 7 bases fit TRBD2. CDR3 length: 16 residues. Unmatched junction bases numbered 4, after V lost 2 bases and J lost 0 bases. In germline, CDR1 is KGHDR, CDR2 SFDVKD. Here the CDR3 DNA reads TGTGCCACCAGTGATTCCGGGGGGTCTAGCACAGATACGCAGTATTTT. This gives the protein CATSDSGGSSTDTQYF.

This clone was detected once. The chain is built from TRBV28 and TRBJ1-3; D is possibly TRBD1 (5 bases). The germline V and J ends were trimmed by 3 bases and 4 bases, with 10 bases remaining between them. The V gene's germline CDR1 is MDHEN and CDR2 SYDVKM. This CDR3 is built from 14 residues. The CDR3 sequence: CASSFEQGGNTIYF. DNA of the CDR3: TGTGCCAGCAGTTTTGAGCAGGGAGGAAACACCATATATTTT.

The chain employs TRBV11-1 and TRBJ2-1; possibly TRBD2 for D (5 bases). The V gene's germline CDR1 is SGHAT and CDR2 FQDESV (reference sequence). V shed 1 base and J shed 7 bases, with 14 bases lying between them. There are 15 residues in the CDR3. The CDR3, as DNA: TGTGCCAGCAGCTTAGTGGGGAGTAGTAGGAATGAGCAGTTCTTC. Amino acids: CASSLVGSSRNEQFF.

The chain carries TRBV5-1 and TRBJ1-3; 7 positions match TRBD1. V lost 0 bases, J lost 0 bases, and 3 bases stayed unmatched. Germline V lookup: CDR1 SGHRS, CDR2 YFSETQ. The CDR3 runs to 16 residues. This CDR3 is CASSLGQGTSGNTIYF. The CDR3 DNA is TGCGCCAGCAGCTTGGGACAGGGCACCTCTGGAAACACCATATATTTT.

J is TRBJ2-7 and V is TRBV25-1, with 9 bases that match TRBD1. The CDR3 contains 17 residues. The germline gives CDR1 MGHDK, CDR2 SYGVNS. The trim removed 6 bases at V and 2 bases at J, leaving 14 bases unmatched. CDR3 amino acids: CASSPPPYRDRAYEQYF. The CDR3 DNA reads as TGTGCCAGCAGCCCGCCCCCTTACCGGGACAGGGCCTACGAGCAGTACTTC.

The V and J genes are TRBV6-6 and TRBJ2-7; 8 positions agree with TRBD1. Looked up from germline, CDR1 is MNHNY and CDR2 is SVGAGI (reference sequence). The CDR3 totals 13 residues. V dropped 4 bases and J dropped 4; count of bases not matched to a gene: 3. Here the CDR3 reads CASSWGQAYEQYF. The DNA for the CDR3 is TGTGCCAGCAGTTGGGGACAGGCTTACGAGCAGTACTTC.

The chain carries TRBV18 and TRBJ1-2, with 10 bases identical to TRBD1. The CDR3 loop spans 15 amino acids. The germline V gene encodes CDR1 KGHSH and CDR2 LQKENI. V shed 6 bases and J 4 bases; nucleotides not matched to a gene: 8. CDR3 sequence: CASSSGQGEIYGYTF. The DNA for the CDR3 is TGTGCCAGCTCTTCCGGACAGGGGGAGATCTATGGCTACACCTTC.

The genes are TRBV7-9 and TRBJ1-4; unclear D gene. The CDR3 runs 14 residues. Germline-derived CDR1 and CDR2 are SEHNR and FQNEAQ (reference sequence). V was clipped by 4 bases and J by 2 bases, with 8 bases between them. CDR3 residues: CASSYGNTNEKLFF. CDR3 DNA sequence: TGTGCCAGCAGCTACGGGAACACTAATGAAAAACTGTTTTTT.

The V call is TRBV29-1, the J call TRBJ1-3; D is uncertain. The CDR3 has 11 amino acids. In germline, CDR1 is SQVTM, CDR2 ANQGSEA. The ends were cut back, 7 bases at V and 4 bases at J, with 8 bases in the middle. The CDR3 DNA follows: TGCAGCGCCGTCGGGGGAAACACCATATATTTT. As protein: CSAVGGNTIYF. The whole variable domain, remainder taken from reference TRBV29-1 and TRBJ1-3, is SAVISQKPSRDICQRGTSLTIQCQVDSQVTMMFWYRQQPGQSLTLIATANQGSEATYESGFVIDKFPISRPNLTFSTLTVSNMSPEDSSIYLCSAVGGNTIYFGEGSWLTVV.

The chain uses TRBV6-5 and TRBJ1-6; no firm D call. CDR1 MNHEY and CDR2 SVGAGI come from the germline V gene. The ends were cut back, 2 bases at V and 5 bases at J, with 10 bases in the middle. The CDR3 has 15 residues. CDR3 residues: CASSYRGGNNSPLHF. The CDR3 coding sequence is TGTGCCAGCAGTTACCGCGGCGGTAATAATTCACCCCTCCACTTT.

This chain's CDR3 is CASSLGTSDAGELFF. In nucleotides, the CDR3 is TGCGCCAGCAGCTTAGGGACTAGTGACGCCGGGGAGCTGTTTTTT. The chain has TRBV5-1 and TRBJ2-2; the match to TRBD2 covers 8 bases. Trimming removed 2 bases from V and 6 bases from J; junction bases left unmatched: 6. The CDR3 runs to 15 residues. Germline CDR1 is SGHRS and CDR2 is YFSETQ.

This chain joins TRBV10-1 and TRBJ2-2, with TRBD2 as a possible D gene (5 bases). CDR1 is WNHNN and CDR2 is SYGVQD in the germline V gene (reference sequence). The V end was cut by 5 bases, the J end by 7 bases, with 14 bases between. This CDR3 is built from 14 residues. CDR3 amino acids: CASSRTQMGGELFF. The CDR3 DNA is TGCGCCAGCAGTCGGACTCAGATGGGCGGGGAGCTGTTTTTT.

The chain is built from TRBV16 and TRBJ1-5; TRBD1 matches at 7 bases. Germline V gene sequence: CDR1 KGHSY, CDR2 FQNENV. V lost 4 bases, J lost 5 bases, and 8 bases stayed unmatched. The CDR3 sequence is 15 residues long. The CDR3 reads CASSLAGTAYQPQHF. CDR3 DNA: TGTGCCAGCAGCCTCGCCGGGACAGCTTATCAGCCCCAGCATTTT.

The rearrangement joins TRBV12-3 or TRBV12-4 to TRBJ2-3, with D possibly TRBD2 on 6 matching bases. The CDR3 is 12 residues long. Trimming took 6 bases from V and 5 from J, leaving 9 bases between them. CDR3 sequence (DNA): TGTGCCAGCAGGGCGGAGGGAGATACGCAGTATTTT. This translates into CASRAEGDTQYF.

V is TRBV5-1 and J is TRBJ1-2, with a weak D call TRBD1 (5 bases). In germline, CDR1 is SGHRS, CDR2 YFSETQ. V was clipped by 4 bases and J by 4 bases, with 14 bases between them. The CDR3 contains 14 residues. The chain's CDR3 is CASSPQEGRYGYTF. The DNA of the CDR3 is TGCGCCAGCAGCCCTCAGGAGGGGCGCTATGGCTACACCTTC.